This T cell receptor (beta chain) was recorded in a study of beta chain features in type 1 diabetes. Study-wide results and limits: Across patients, naive, central memory and Treg TCRB repertoires exhibited apparently greater similarity than was observed across healthy donors. Type 1 diabetes patients had fewer VDJ junction insertions and more deletions. Type 1 diabetes patients had moderately but significantly shorter TCRB CDR3s in all four CD4+ subsets.

Sequenced material consisted of expressed TCRB transcripts (all of the isolated RNA was reverse transcribed). Samples of naive, central memory and regulatory T cells yielded a mean of about 3.6 million reads. Measured with immunoSEQ multiplex PCR; TCRdb has only the in-frame clones, and not every one. Of about 28,000 clones listed, less than 75% are singletons. The germline V gene encodes CDR1 MNHEY and CDR2 SVGAGI. The CDR3 is made up of 14 amino acids. Trimming shortened V by 5 bases and J by 5 bases, and 12 bases separated the two germline ends. Each sorted fraction was over 95% pure. To note about this clone: Its antigen is unknown.

The source of this sequence is a woman aged 25 to 39 with type 1 diabetes. The chain recombines TRBV6-5 with TRBJ1-4, with unresolved D. Source material: Tregs from blood. Written as DNA, the CDR3 is TGTGCCAGCAGTACCCGTGAGGTGAATGAAAAACTGTTTTTT. This translates into CASSTREVNEKLFF.